The 15 T cell receptor beta chains reported below all come from one sample, sequenced in a study of identical twins. Via MiXCR, TCRdb re-called the 5' RACE reads, giving one row per CDR3 protein. Seen here are 500,000 or so distinct CDR3 sequences, less than 25% observed once, and the top ten hold around 0.9%. These data also formed part of another study, on T cells expressing NK-cell markers.

Sequenced input: CD4+ T cells sorted from blood. The receptor source for this set is a woman younger than 35 in good health.

This clonotype has only a few counts. The V gene is TRBV4-3, the J gene TRBJ1-4; TRBD1 matches at 7 bases. V lost 0 bases, J lost 10 bases, and 11 bases stayed unmatched. The CDR3 sequence is 16 residues long. CDR1 LGHNA and CDR2 YSLEER come from the germline V gene. In DNA form, the CDR3 reads TGCGCCAGCAGCCAAGATGGAACAGGGGTACACGGAAAACTGTTTTTT. This encodes CASSQDGTGVHGKLFF.

The genes are TRBV20-1 and TRBJ2-5; D uncertain. V lost 6 bases and J lost 4, with 18 bases in between. The CDR3 has 14 residues. The germline V gene encodes CDR1 DFQATT and CDR2 SNEGSKA (reference sequence). CDR3 DNA: TGCAGTGCCACATCGGATGAAGCTATAGAGACCCAGTACTTC. It is translated as CSATSDEAIETQYF.

The V and J genes are TRBV12-3 or TRBV12-4 and TRBJ1-1, with D unclear. The CDR3 consists of 16 residues. V gave up 6 bases and J gave up 0 bases, with 17 bases separating them. The DNA of the CDR3 is TGTGCCAGCAGGCCCCCCGGTGGGATAATGAACACTGAAGCTTTCTTT. Protein sequence: CASRPPGGIMNTEAFF.

This sequence joins TRBV9 and TRBJ2-5; 8 nucleotides align to TRBD1. The CDR3 is 14 residues long. The trim removed 5 bases at V and 5 bases at J, leaving 8 bases unmatched. Per germline, CDR1 SGDLS and CDR2 YYNGEE. The DNA of the CDR3 is TGTGCCAGCAGTGGGACAGGCCTTGGGGAGACCCAGTACTTC. This codes for CASSGTGLGETQYF.

A few counts support this clonotype. The genes are TRBV30 and TRBJ1-1; D unclear. Germline CDR1 is GTSNPN and CDR2 is SVGIG (reference sequence). V lost 0 bases and J lost 0, with 5 bases in between. The CDR3 loop spans 13 amino acids. DNA for the CDR3: TGTGCCTGGAGTGTGCTCATGAACACTGAAGCTTTCTTT. This translates into CAWSVLMNTEAFF.

J is TRBJ2-4 and V is TRBV7-6; D possibly uses TRBD1 or TRBD2 (5 bases each). The CDR3 is 15 amino acids. Germline lookup yields CDR1 SGHVS and CDR2 FNYEAQ. Trimming stripped 0 bases from V and 4 bases from J, with 10 bases between. CDR3 amino acids: CASSLAEGSKNIQYF. The CDR3 nucleotides read TGTGCCAGCAGCTTAGCCGAGGGGAGTAAAAACATTCAGTACTTC.

A few counts support this clonotype. This chain joins TRBV27 and TRBJ2-3; a possible D gene is TRBD2 (5 bases). In germline, CDR1 is MNHEY, CDR2 SMNVEV (reference sequence). CDR3 length: 13 residues. Between the trimmed V and J ends, which lost 7 bases and 7 bases, there was a span of 15 bases. CDR3: CASTRDGSYTQYF. The CDR3 region has the DNA TGTGCCAGCACGAGGGATGGATCCTATACGCAGTATTTT.

As regards this clonotype: The final CDR3 position lacks the conserved phenylalanine or tryptophan, pointing to a likely read error. The V call is TRBV29-1, the J call TRBJ2-7; no clear D. CDR3 length: 13 residues. CDR1 SQVTM and CDR2 ANQGSEA come from the germline V gene. Trimming took off 2 bases at V and 3 bases at J, with 11 bases between the two ends. In nucleotides, the CDR3 is TGCAGCGTTGAACAGGTTGGGAACTACGAGCAGTACATC. It translates to CSVEQVGNYEQYI.

The chain couples TRBV12-5 to TRBJ2-5; no firm D call. From germline, CDR1 is LGHNT and CDR2 FRNRAP. V lost 2 bases, J lost 1 base, and 5 bases lay in between. CDR3 length equals 13 residues. The CDR3 DNA reads as TGTGCTAGTGGTTTGCTTCCCCAAGAGACCCAGTACTTC. Its translation: CASGLLPQETQYF. Complete variable domain (other parts from reference TRBV12-5 and TRBJ2-5): DARVTQTPRHKVTEMGQEVTMRCQPILGHNTVFWYRQTMMQGLELLAYFRNRAPLDDSGMPKDRFSAEMPDATLATLKIQPSEPRDSAVYFCASGLLPQETQYFGPGTRLLVL.

The CDR3 DNA sequence: TGCGCCAGCAGCCCCATGACGTCAGACAATGAGCAGTTCTTC. This gives the protein CASSPMTSDNEQFF. The gene calls are TRBV5-1 and TRBJ2-1; D gene unclear. The CDR3 runs 14 residues. The ends were cut back, 4 bases at V and 5 bases at J, with 13 bases in the middle. Looked up from germline, CDR1 is SGHRS and CDR2 is YFSETQ. The whole variable domain, remainder taken from reference TRBV5-1 and TRBJ2-1, is KAGVTQTPRYLIKTRGQQVTLSCSPISGHRSVSWYQQTPGQGLQFLFEYFSETQRNKGNFPGRFSGRQFSNSRSEMNVSTLELGDSALYLCASSPMTSDNEQFFGPGTRLTVL.

V gene TRBV5-1 combines with J gene TRBJ1-2; D remains unclear. Germline CDR1 SGHRS, CDR2 YFSETQ. This CDR3 is built from 13 residues. Trimming took 9 bases from V and 6 from J, leaving 18 bases between them. CDR3 coding DNA: TGCGCCACCCGGCGGAACACCTTAAATGGCTACACCTTC. It yields the protein CATRRNTLNGYTF.

V and J are TRBV29-1 and TRBJ2-7; 9 bases map to TRBD1. The ends lost 7 bases at V and 2 bases at J; junction bases unmatched: 6. This CDR3 has 13 amino acids. Germline CDR1 reads SQVTM; CDR2 reads ANQGSEA. The CDR3 sequence is CSGRDRGTYEQYF. The CDR3 DNA follows: TGCAGCGGCCGTGACAGGGGGACCTACGAGCAGTACTTC.

This clonotype was counted only a few times. The chain links TRBV20-1 to TRBJ2-1; a possible D gene is TRBD1 (5 bases). The CDR3 runs to 15 residues. Trimming removed 0 bases at V and 11 bases at J, with 20 bases between. CDR1 is DFQATT and CDR2 is SNEGSKA in the germline V gene (reference sequence). CDR3 DNA sequence: TGCAGTGCTAGAGATCAAGCGATTCATACAGGAAAGCAGTTCTTC. Its translation is CSARDQAIHTGKQFF.

In this sample, this clonotype turned up many times. This sequence joins TRBV29-1 and TRBJ2-7; TRBD1 agrees at 7 bases. V dropped 6 bases and J dropped 3; count of bases not matched to a gene: 8. The CDR3 length is 13 residues. Germline V gene data show CDR1 as SQVTM and CDR2 as ANQGSEA. The CDR3 coding sequence is TGCAGCGTGATAGACAGGGACCACTACGAGCAGTACTTC. Residues: CSVIDRDHYEQYF.

The chain joins TRBV12-3 or TRBV12-4 to TRBJ2-7; D might be TRBD2 (7 bases). The V gene lost 4 bases and the J gene lost 4 bases, with 29 bases spanning the gap. CDR3 length: 19 residues. CDR3 in amino acids: CASSSQGVRGIAGFYEQYF. In DNA, the CDR3 is TGTGCCAGCAGTTCGCAAGGGGTTAGGGGGATAGCGGGTTTTTACGAGCAGTACTTC.